Sample share makes the clone carrying this T cell receptor beta chain medium-sized. Single viable CD3+CD4+CD8-CD45RO+ cells were sorted as the memory CD4+ T cells. Positive selection with CD4 microbeads enriched total CD4+ T cells. Looked up from germline, CDR1 is SGHRS and CDR2 is YFSETQ. The CDR3 has 14 residues. The V and J ends lost 0 bases and 12 bases respectively, with 13 bases between them. TCRdb's copy holds only in-frame clones and misses some; the assay was immunoSEQ multiplex PCR. The sample has some 66,000 clones; 75% to 80% are singletons. This entry comes from a study of memory CD4+ T cells and cytomegalovirus serostatus.

The specimen was memory CD4+ T cells from blood. The chain recombines TRBV5-1 with TRBJ1-6; D is undetermined. The TCR comes from an adult in good health and CMV-seropositive. The CDR3 is CASSLGTDLGPLHF. DNA of the CDR3: TGCGCCAGCAGCTTGGGGACGGACTTGGGACCCCTCCACTTT.